This T cell receptor (beta chain) was identified during a study of control samples from healthy donors and cancer patients. Profiled with immunoSEQ multiplex PCR; TCRdb holds only in-frame clones, not every one. The table lists 40,000 to 55,000 clones, roughly nine tenths of them singletons. Trimming stripped 4 bases from V and 0 bases from J, with 10 bases between. CDR1 and CDR2 (germline): SGHDN, FVKESK. The length of the CDR3 is 14 residues. This sequence was found in a man between 35 and 55 years old with colorectal cancer. Sequencing was performed on PBMCs. The chain carries TRBV14 and TRBJ2-7; no definite D call. The CDR3 here is CASSPHSSSYEQYF. CDR3 in DNA: TGTGCCAGCAGCCCCCACAGCAGCTCCTACGAGCAGTACTTC.